This T cell receptor beta chain is from a study of post-analysis software for immune sequencing data. TCR beta cDNA libraries included unique molecular identifiers. TCRdb processed the PCR reads anew with MiXCR; each CDR3 protein has one entry. The table has about 820,000 distinct CDR3 sequences, approximately 53% seen once; the top ten hold roughly 4.4%. This clonotype was found a few times. Source material: blood. The TCR sequence derives from a girl aged 5 to 17 with multiple sclerosis.

The chain's CDR3 is CAIAPTPGQGMGQETQYF. The CDR3 DNA follows: TGTGCCATAGCACCGACACCGGGACAGGGGATGGGACAAGAGACCCAGTACTTC. This chain connects TRBV10-3 to TRBJ2-5, with 10 positions matching TRBD1. This CDR3 has 18 amino acids. Trimming removed 9 bases from V and 2 bases from J; junction bases left unmatched: 18. Germline CDR1 reads ENHRY; CDR2 reads SYGVKD.